This TCR beta chain was identified in a study of blood T cell repertoires in COVID-19. Data came from immunoSEQ multiplex PCR; TCRdb stores just in-frame clones and leaves some out. The data hold 130,000 to 150,000 clones, with more than 75% observed a single time. The source material was peripheral blood. The receptor's source is a woman in her seventies with COVID-19, enrolled during active disease.

CDR3: CATRGSGVGFMFF. CDR3 DNA: TGTGCCACCAGGGGTAGCGGGGTAGGTTTTATGTTCTTC. The chain links TRBV7-2 to TRBJ2-1, with 8 bases identical to TRBD2. Per germline, CDR1 SGHTA and CDR2 FQGNSA. The CDR3 covers 13 residues. The V and J ends lost 10 bases and 15 bases, in that order; junction bases with no gene match: 17.